This section outlines one T cell receptor beta chain sequence together with its context. In the original analysis: Cell counts per sample came from amplifying reference gene primers. The protocol was immunoSEQ multiplex PCR, while the TCRdb copy is restricted to in-frame clones and leaves out a portion. V, J and clone size are taken as reported in that table, and D and trimming were inferred from the DNA itself. Of 190,000 or so clones listed, approximately 90% are singletons. The sample comes from a study of blood T cell repertoires in COVID-19. In the study overall: Samples came from the United States, Italy and Spain, spanning acute and convalescent COVID-19. The cDNA or gDNA used as material had been derived from T cells, B-cell-depleted T cells, or PBMCs.

CDR1 is MNHEY, CDR2 SMNVEV, per germline (reference sequence). CDR3 length: 19 amino acids. Trimming took 5 bases from V and 1 from J; bases not matched to a gene: 19. V is TRBV27 and J is TRBJ1-1; TRBD1 agrees at 7 bases. Sequencing input: peripheral blood. The source of this sequence is a woman aged 18 to 35 who had recovered from COVID-19. In DNA, the CDR3 is TGTGCCAGCAGTCTTTTGGGGTTATTGACAGGGTCAGAGAACACTGAAGCTTTCTTT. Translation: CASSLLGLLTGSENTEAFF.